This T cell receptor (beta chain) emerged from a study of blood T cell repertoires in COVID-19. About the study: Acute-phase and convalescent COVID-19 samples originated in the United States, Italy and Spain.

Study processing details: Researchers report that nucleated cell counts were estimated from reference gene primer amplification. TCRdb's table, derived via immunoSEQ multiplex PCR, lists solely in-frame clones and lacks some. V, J and clone size derive from that table, while D and trimming were established from the DNA sequence. The data show 90,000 to 100,000 clones, with roughly 80% seen just once and under 20% held by the top ten. This CDR3 is 14 amino acids long. Germline V lookup: CDR1 ENHRY, CDR2 SYGVKD. With V trimmed by 2 bases and J by 5 bases, 3 bases remained unmatched. Material for sequencing was peripheral blood. The TCR comes from a man at least 80 years old with acute or convalescent COVID-19. V usage is TRBV10-3 and J usage is TRBJ1-1; 9 bases align to TRBD1. In nucleotides, the CDR3 is TGTGCCATCAGTGAGGGGACAGGGAGGACTGAAGCTTTCTTT. This encodes CAISEGTGRTEAFF.